One and the same sample provided the 24 T cell receptor beta chains below, sequenced in a study of blood T cell repertoires in COVID-19. TCRdb's table, derived via immunoSEQ multiplex PCR, lists solely in-frame clones and lacks some. The table records around 8,800 clones, roughly nine tenths of them present only once. The sequencing input was peripheral blood. The receptors derive from a man aged 55 to 69 with acute or convalescent COVID-19.

V usage is TRBV7-6 and J usage is TRBJ1-1; possibly TRBD1 for D (6 bases). The CDR3 has 15 residues. Germline V gives CDR1 SGHVS, CDR2 FNYEAQ. V lost 6 bases to trimming and J lost 1 base, with 15 bases between them. The CDR3 nucleotides are TGTGCCAGCAGTTTAACAGGGCTGGGGAACACTGAAGCTTTCTTT. Protein: CASSLTGLGNTEAFF.

The chain links TRBV5-8 to TRBJ2-1; TRBD2 matches 7 bases. Trimming cost V 0 bases and J 9 bases; bases outside gene matches: 6. CDR1 is SGHTS and CDR2 is YDEGEE in the germline V gene. CDR3 size: 14 residues. CDR3 amino acids: CASSLGGGPGEQFF. The CDR3 DNA reads as TGTGCCAGCAGCTTGGGCGGGGGTCCCGGTGAGCAGTTCTTC.

This clone is medium-sized (0.01 to 0.1%). This chain links TRBV7-2 with TRBJ2-1; 10 bases are shared with TRBD2. J lost 1 base, V lost 5 bases, and 8 bases had no gene match. CDR1 SGHTA and CDR2 FQGNSA come from the germline V gene. The CDR3 covers 17 residues. CDR3 amino acids: CASSGARLAGSYNEQFF. CDR3 DNA: TGTGCCAGCAGCGGAGCGAGACTAGCGGGTTCCTACAATGAGCAGTTCTTC.

The DNA for the CDR3 is TGTGCCAGCAGCCTACTAAGGACAGGGGTATCTGGAAACACCATATATTTT. This sequence encodes CASSLLRTGVSGNTIYF. V gene TRBV7-2 combines with J gene TRBJ1-3; 9 nucleotides align to TRBD1. The germline V gene has CDR1 SGHTA and CDR2 FQGNSA. The CDR3 consists of 17 residues. V trimming: 5 bases; J trimming: 1 base; junction bases outside the gene matches: 9.

The V and J genes are TRBV6-4 and TRBJ2-3, with D possibly being TRBD2 (5 bases). CDR3 size: 14 residues. Between the trimmed V and J ends, which lost 5 bases and 3 bases, there was a span of 12 bases. Germline lookup yields CDR1 MRHNA and CDR2 SNTAGT. CDR3 DNA: TGTGCCAGCAGTAAAGATAGAGGGACAGATACGCAGTATTTT. Protein: CASSKDRGTDTQYF.

The rearrangement joins TRBV27 to TRBJ1-5, with D perhaps matching TRBD1 (5 bases). CDR1 is MNHEY, CDR2 SMNVEV, per germline (reference sequence). Trimming removed 6 bases from V and 3 bases from J, with 12 bases in between. The CDR3 has 14 amino acids. Written as DNA, the CDR3 is TGTGCCAGCAGACAGGCTCGTTCCAATCAGCCCCAGCATTTT. Translation: CASRQARSNQPQHF.

The chain is built from TRBV19 and TRBJ2-1; weak D call: TRBD2 (6 bases). CDR1 is LNHDA, CDR2 SQIVND, per germline (reference sequence). The ends were cut back, 2 bases at V and 6 bases at J, with 8 bases in the middle. The CDR3 contains 13 residues. The CDR3 loop is CASSIQGGNEQFF. CDR3 DNA sequence: TGTGCCAGTAGTATACAGGGAGGCAATGAGCAGTTCTTC.

The chain combines TRBV27 with TRBJ1-5; 8 nucleotides align to TRBD1. V dropped 6 bases and J dropped 2; count of bases not matched to a gene: 9. Germline CDR1 reads MNHEY; CDR2 reads SMNVEV (reference sequence). The CDR3 has 16 residues. CDR3: CASRRYTGGGNQPQHF. The CDR3 coding sequence is TGTGCCAGCAGACGCTACACAGGGGGTGGCAATCAGCCCCAGCATTTT.

The genes are TRBV19 and TRBJ2-1; no clear D gene. The CDR3 sequence is 16 residues long. Germline V CDR1 and CDR2: LNHDA, SQIVND (reference sequence). Trimming removed 0 bases at V and 14 bases at J, with 23 bases between. The chain's CDR3 is CASSIDSSHRNIPEFF. CDR3 nucleotide sequence: TGTGCCAGTAGTATAGACTCTTCCCACCGCAACATTCCCGAGTTCTTC.

This clone occurred a few times. The chain is built from TRBV5-6 and TRBJ1-1; the D gene is possibly TRBD1 (5 bases). This CDR3 has 15 amino acids. Germline values: CDR1 SGHDT, CDR2 YYEEEE. V lost 5 bases to trimming and J lost 1 base, with 15 bases between them. The CDR3 DNA sequence: TGTGCCAGCAGGTCCCTGGGGGGACCGAACACTGAAGCTTTCTTT. Its translation is CASRSLGGPNTEAFF.

J is TRBJ1-5 and V is TRBV6-5; 9 bases fit TRBD1. The length of the CDR3 is 16 residues. V lost 4 bases, J lost 3 bases, and 7 bases stayed unmatched. CDR1 and CDR2 (germline): MNHEY, SVGAGI. The CDR3 region is CASSSQGTGINQPQHF. DNA for the CDR3: TGTGCCAGCAGTTCCCAAGGGACAGGGATCAATCAGCCCCAGCATTTT.

The V and J genes are TRBV1 and TRBJ1-3. TRBV1 is noted as a pseudogene. This CDR3 region has 17 residues. CDR3 coding DNA: TGCACCAGCAGCCAGGGGGAAGGGGGAGGGTCTGGAAACACCATATATTTT. Protein: CTSSQGEGGGSGNTIYF.

The chain carries TRBV12-3 or TRBV12-4 and TRBJ1-5; tentative D call: TRBD1 (5 bases). CDR3 length: 13 residues. V was clipped by 5 bases and J by 5 bases, with 10 bases between them. The CDR3 DNA sequence: TGTGCCAGCAGTAGACAGCTGCATCAGCCCCAGCATTTT. This codes for CASSRQLHQPQHF.

The rearrangement joins TRBV28 to TRBJ1-1; 7 bases agree with TRBD1. V trimming: 4 bases; J trimming: 3 bases; junction bases outside the gene matches: 8. This CDR3 is built from 15 residues. Per the germline V gene, CDR1 is MDHEN and CDR2 is SYDVKM. The CDR3 DNA sequence: TGTGCCAGCAGTTCCCGGACAGGAACTTACACTGAAGCTTTCTTT. Amino acids: CASSSRTGTYTEAFF. Filled out from reference TRBV28 and TRBJ1-1, the complete variable domain reads DVKVTQSSRYLVKRTGEKVFLECVQDMDHENMFWYRQDPGLGLRLIYFSYDVKMKEKGDIPEGYSVSREKKERFSLILESASTNQTSMYLCASSSRTGTYTEAFFGQGTRLTVV.

The gene calls are TRBV11-2 and TRBJ2-1, with 10 bases aligning to TRBD2. Trimming cost V 5 bases and J 6 bases; bases outside gene matches: 10. Looked up from germline, CDR1 is SGHAT and CDR2 is FQNNGV. The CDR3 loop spans 16 amino acids. The CDR3 DNA reads as TGTGCCAGCAGCCCACTGGGACTAGCGACCGGCAATGAGCAGTTCTTC. It specifies CASSPLGLATGNEQFF.

V is TRBV5-1 and J is TRBJ1-3; 8 nucleotides match TRBD1. There are 16 residues in the CDR3. V trimming: 4 bases; J trimming: 3 bases; junction bases outside the gene matches: 9. Germline-derived CDR1 and CDR2 are SGHRS and YFSETQ. The CDR3 is CASSLLPTGGGNTIYF. The CDR3, as DNA: TGCGCCAGCAGCCTGCTCCCTACAGGGGGTGGAAACACCATATATTTT.

The rearrangement links TRBV7-5 to TRBJ1-2; the table calls TRBD1, which could not be checked here. TRBV7-5 corresponds to a pseudogene. The CDR3 length is 17 residues. The CDR3 protein is CVRSLYSPGQGAYGYTF. CDR3 DNA sequence: TGTGTCAGAAGCCTTTACTCACCGGGACAGGGCGCCTATGGCTACACCTTC.

V is TRBV24-1 and J is TRBJ2-1, with 8 bases identical to TRBD1. The CDR3 has 15 amino acids. V was clipped by 3 bases and J by 2 bases; unmatched bases: 2. Germline CDR1 KGHDR, CDR2 SFDVKD. In DNA, the CDR3 is TGTGCCACCAGTGATCGGACAGGGCCCTACAATGAGCAGTTCTTC. This gives the protein CATSDRTGPYNEQFF.

The chain employs TRBV5-1 and TRBJ1-3; tentatively, D is TRBD1 (6 bases). V was trimmed by 3 bases and J by 4 bases, leaving 17 bases between them. The CDR3 is 16 amino acids. Germline loops: CDR1 SGHRS, CDR2 YFSETQ. This CDR3 is CASSSPSGTPGNTIYF. The DNA of the CDR3 is TGCGCCAGCAGCTCCCCTTCCGGGACACCAGGAAACACCATATATTTT.

DNA of the CDR3: TGTGCCAGCAGCTTAGAGCAGGGAGGTCAGCCCCAGCATTTT. Amino acids: CASSLEQGGQPQHF. The chain joins TRBV7-2 to TRBJ1-5; tentatively, D is TRBD1 (5 bases). V was clipped by 1 base and J by 6 bases, with 10 bases between them. The CDR3 length is 14 residues. Germline V lookup: CDR1 SGHTA, CDR2 FQGNSA. The full variable domain, in which reference TRBV7-2 and TRBJ1-5 provide the parts outside the CDR3, is GAGVSQSPSNKVTEKGKDVELRCDPISGHTALYWYRQSLGQGLEFLIYFQGNSAPDKSGLPSDRFSAERTGGSVSTLTIQRTQQEDSAVYLCASSLEQGGQPQHFGDGTRLSIL.

The rearrangement links TRBV7-8 to TRBJ2-7; 11 bases are a match to TRBD2. CDR1 is SGHVS and CDR2 is FQNEAQ in the germline V gene. The CDR3 covers 15 residues. Trimming removed 3 bases from V and 3 bases from J; junction bases left unmatched: 4. Written as DNA, the CDR3 is TGTGCCAGCAGCTTGATAGCGGGAGGGGGCTACGAGCAGTACTTC. This sequence encodes CASSLIAGGGYEQYF.

The rearrangement joins TRBV13 to TRBJ2-3, with 12 bases lining up with TRBD2. There are 17 residues in the CDR3. Germline V gives CDR1 PRHDT, CDR2 FYEKMQ (reference sequence). J gave up 5 bases and V 5 bases, and 11 bases lay outside the gene matches. The CDR3 DNA follows: TGTGCCAGCAGCCTCCTAGCGGGGGGGCCCGGGTTAGATACGCAGTATTTT. Translating gives CASSLLAGGPGLDTQYF.

The rearrangement uses TRBV7-2 and TRBJ2-1; 7 nucleotides line up with TRBD1. The CDR3 extends over 14 amino acids. V was pared by 5 bases and J by 3 bases, with 4 bases of the junction left unmatched. In germline, CDR1 is SGHTA, CDR2 FQGNSA. The DNA for the CDR3 is TGTGCCAGCAGCCCCCGACAGGGCTACAATGAGCAGTTCTTC. Its translation: CASSPRQGYNEQFF.

The chain is built from TRBV5-1 and TRBJ2-7, with TRBD1 identical over 7 bases. The V gene's germline CDR1 is SGHRS and CDR2 YFSETQ. The V gene end was trimmed by 0 bases and the J gene end by 2 bases; junction bases not matched to a gene: 8. This CDR3 is 16 amino acids long. In DNA, the CDR3 is TGCGCCAGCAGCTTGGCACAGGGGTCCAGGGCCTACGAGCAGTACTTC. Protein product: CASSLAQGSRAYEQYF.